This T cell receptor (beta chain) was observed in a study of vaccination and CD4 T cells after COVID-19. Across the whole study: Median time from COVID diagnosis to post-COVID sampling was approximately 3.5 months (35 to 161).

V dropped 5 bases and J dropped 2 bases, with 12 bases sitting between them. This CDR3 spans 15 amino acids. From germline, CDR1 is SGHAT and CDR2 FQNNGV. On this clonotype: The antigen remains unidentified.

Treatment specified: approximately nine-day PBMC culture with coronavirus spike peptide pools or control peptides (ViraFEST assay). At the Johns Hopkins FTIC core, DNA taken from cultured CD4+ T cells was sequenced by way of the Oncomine TCR Beta short-read assay. From CD4+ T cells that had been cultured, genomic DNA was extracted. TCRdb redid the calling of the PCR reads with MiXCR, one entry per CDR3 protein. Seen here are some 13,000 distinct CDR3 sequences, more than 35% observed once, and the top ten hold roughly 14%. The TCR was taken from a human donor who had recovered from COVID-19. Sequencing input: CD4+ T cells from blood, cultured in vitro. This chain connects TRBV11-2 to TRBJ2-2, with D possibly matching TRBD2 (5 bases). This CDR3 reads CASSGGGYNTGELFF. The CDR3 DNA reads TGTGCCAGCAGCGGTGGCGGGTATAACACCGGGGAGCTGTTTTTT.